These 14 T cell receptor beta chains share one sample of origin, sequenced in a study of B cell selection in AIRE deficiency (dated by TCRdb to the late 2010s). Regulatory T cells were sorted as CD4+CD25hiCD127low/negative cells. Library construction relied on the immunoSEQ multiplex PCR assay. The table comes from immuneACCESS by way of TCRdb, which keeps in-frame sequences with V and J called. Part of the clones is missing from these tables; in studies checked, under half for an unresolved V gene and the rest for unknown reasons. Across this sample there are roughly 18,000 clones, with more than 85% seen only once. The top ten clones comprise under 0.9% of the sample. The sequenced material came from CD4+CD25+ Tregs sorted from PBMCs. These receptors all come from a human donor in good health.

The chain links TRBV11-2 to TRBJ2-1; TRBD2 is a possible D gene (6 bases). The CDR3 has 16 residues. The V end was cut by 4 bases, the J end by 2 bases, with 15 bases between. The V gene's germline CDR1 is SGHAT and CDR2 FQNNGV. The CDR3 bases are TGTGCCAGCAGCTCCTTCCGGGAGCGGCCCTACAATGAGCAGTTCTTC. It encodes CASSSFRERPYNEQFF.

This chain joins TRBV20-1 and TRBJ2-1; possibly TRBD2 for D (6 bases). CDR3 length equals 11 residues. Germline V gene sequence: CDR1 DFQATT, CDR2 SNEGSKA (reference sequence). Trimming cost V 3 bases and J 10 bases, with 10 bases left between them. Here the CDR3 reads CSARGGEEQFF. DNA of the CDR3: TGCAGTGCTAGGGGAGGCGAGGAGCAGTTCTTC.

This clone was seen a single time. V gene TRBV18 combines with J gene TRBJ1-5; D is ambiguous. Germline V gene lookup returns CDR1 KGHSH and CDR2 LQKENI. Between the trimmed V and J ends, which lost 6 bases and 0 bases, there was a span of 3 bases. The CDR3 runs 12 residues. CDR3 region: CASSYSNQPQHF. CDR3 in DNA: TGTGCCAGCTCTTATAGCAATCAGCCCCAGCATTTT.

The chain recombines TRBV5-8 with TRBJ2-1; TRBD1 matches at 7 bases. Germline CDR1 SGHTS, CDR2 YDEGEE. The CDR3 is made up of 15 amino acids. V lost 1 base, J lost 7 bases, and 8 bases stayed unmatched. The CDR3 spells CASSLRGQEYNEQFF. The CDR3 DNA reads as TGTGCCAGCAGCTTGAGGGGGCAAGAATATAATGAGCAGTTCTTC. Full variable domain (outside the CDR3, taken from reference TRBV5-8 and TRBJ2-1): EAGVTQSPTHLIKTRGQQATLRCSPISGHTSVYWYQQALGLGLQFLLWYDEGEERNRGNFPPRFSGRQFPNYSSELNVNALELEDSALYLCASSLRGQEYNEQFFGPGTRLTVL.

This clone was detected once. The V and J genes are TRBV2 and TRBJ1-1; D uncertain. Per germline, CDR1 SNHLY and CDR2 FYNNEI. The CDR3 extends over 12 amino acids. Trimming pared 5 bases from V and 7 bases from J, leaving 11 bases between. DNA for the CDR3: TGTGCCAGCAGTCAAAGTCGGGGTGAAGCTTTCTTT. This encodes CASSQSRGEAFF.

This chain connects TRBV9 to TRBJ1-2; 8 bases align to TRBD1. The germline V gene has CDR1 SGDLS and CDR2 YYNGEE. This CDR3 is built from 16 residues. V was clipped by 0 bases and J by 4 bases; unmatched bases: 8. The CDR3 region is CASSVETGVLGYGYTF. DNA for the CDR3: TGTGCCAGCAGCGTAGAGACAGGGGTTCTAGGCTATGGCTACACCTTC.

V and J are TRBV7-2 and TRBJ2-5; 9 bases map to TRBD1. This CDR3 spans 13 amino acids. Germline V lookup: CDR1 SGHTA, CDR2 FQGNSA. V was clipped by 5 bases and J by 6 bases; unmatched bases: 4. The CDR3 nucleotides read TGTGCCAGCAGCCCGGGACAGGGAAAGACCCAGTACTTC. Protein sequence: CASSPGQGKTQYF.

The chain joins TRBV28 to TRBJ1-2; possible D gene TRBD1, 5 bases. V lost 5 bases and J 7 bases, leaving 17 bases between the germline ends. The CDR3 has 14 residues. Germline CDR1 and CDR2: MDHEN and SYDVKM. The CDR3 DNA reads TGTGCCAGCAGTCCAGCTGGGGGGTATGGTGGCTACACCTTC. Translation gives CASSPAGGYGGYTF.

This chain uses TRBV19 with TRBJ2-7; no clear D gene. With 5 bases removed from V and 6 bases from J, the gap between germline ends came to 14 bases. The germline V gene has CDR1 LNHDA and CDR2 SQIVND (reference sequence). CDR3 length equals 13 residues. The CDR3: CASSFELRGEQYF. CDR3 nucleotide sequence: TGTGCCAGTAGTTTCGAGTTAAGAGGCGAGCAGTACTTC.

Only a few counts were recorded for this clone. The chain employs TRBV18 and TRBJ2-3; D might be TRBD2 (6 bases). The CDR3 contains 18 residues. Germline CDR1 KGHSH, CDR2 LQKENI. Trimming took 1 base from V and 7 from J, leaving 24 bases between them. CDR3: CASSPLVTHGSRGNTQYF. CDR3 sequence (DNA): TGTGCCAGCTCACCACTGGTTACCCACGGGAGTAGGGGAAATACGCAGTATTTT.

The V gene is TRBV20-1, the J gene TRBJ1-2; D is unresolved. Germline V gene data show CDR1 as DFQATT and CDR2 as SNEGSKA (reference sequence). Trimming removed 5 bases at V and 10 bases at J, with 14 bases between. The CDR3 spans 11 residues. This CDR3 is CSAHYLRLYTF. CDR3 nucleotide sequence: TGCAGTGCTCACTATTTGCGGCTCTACACCTTC.

This clone was counted a few times. The rearrangement joins TRBV11-2 to TRBJ2-7, with D possibly TRBD1 on 6 matching bases. This CDR3 contains 12 residues. The V gene's germline CDR1 is SGHAT and CDR2 FQNNGV. V lost 4 bases to trimming and J lost 10 bases, with 14 bases between them. The DNA of the CDR3 is TGTGCCAGCAGCTCGCCGACAGGCCGCCAGTACTTC. Translating gives CASSSPTGRQYF.

The chain combines TRBV7-3 with TRBJ2-1; the match to TRBD2 covers 15 bases. The CDR3 runs 18 residues. Germline CDR1 and CDR2: SGHTA and FQGTGA. V lost 5 bases and J lost 1; bases outside the gene matches: 6. The CDR3 bases are TGTGCCAGCAGCCCGAGGACTAGCGGGAGGGGTTCCTACAATGAGCAGTTCTTC. Translated: CASSPRTSGRGSYNEQFF.

The rearrangement uses TRBV7-2 and TRBJ2-1, with D maybe TRBD1 (6 bases). V was pared by 4 bases and J by 0 bases, with 10 bases between. The germline V gene has CDR1 SGHTA and CDR2 FQGNSA. The CDR3 sequence is 15 residues long. CDR3 loop: CASSSGAGSYNEQFF. The DNA for the CDR3 is TGTGCCAGCAGCTCAGGGGCTGGCTCCTACAATGAGCAGTTCTTC.